The sequence of this T cell receptor (beta chain) was determined in a study of cytotoxic CD8 clonotypes in ibrutinib-treated CLL. V was cut by 5 bases and J by 8 bases, with 13 bases left in between. The CDR3 covers 13 residues. The V gene's germline CDR1 is SGHRS and CDR2 YFSETQ. Depth targeted 1 in 200,000 to 1 in 1 million T cells, averaging approximately 9.9x coverage per clonotype. TCRdb's copy holds only in-frame clones and misses some; the assay was immunoSEQ multiplex PCR. The data contain around 150,000 clones, about 84% of them singletons. The TCR was taken from a human donor with chronic lymphocytic leukemia. The V and J genes are TRBV5-1 and TRBJ1-4; D remains ambiguous. Sequenced material: PBMCs, taken after 36 months of ibrutinib treatment. The CDR3 is CASRSGLQEKLFF. In DNA form, the CDR3 reads TGCGCCAGCAGGAGTGGATTACAAGAAAAACTGTTTTTT.